The 30 T cell receptor beta chains presented below share a single source sample, sequenced in a study of blood T cell repertoires in COVID-19 (dated by TCRdb to 2020 to 2022). Library construction relied on the immunoSEQ multiplex PCR assay. TCRdb mirrors the immuneACCESS table, restricted to in-frame sequences. Some clones are absent from its copies; in checked studies, under half trace to an unresolved V gene, and the reason for the others is unknown. Counted in this sample were 80,000 to 95,000 clones; about 75% of them appeared once. Jointly, the top ten make up around a tenth of the sample. The sequenced sample was peripheral blood. The receptors shown here come from a woman older than 75 with acute or convalescent COVID-19.

The chain carries TRBV18 and TRBJ2-7; TRBD1 aligns across 11 bases. Trimming at V came to 2 bases and at J to 0 bases, leaving 6 bases not matched to a gene. The CDR3 is made up of 17 amino acids. CDR1 and CDR2 (germline): KGHSH, LQKENI. DNA for the CDR3: TGTGCCAGCTCACCAGGGGACAGGGGGTCCCTCTCCTACGAGCAGTACTTC. Encoded protein: CASSPGDRGSLSYEQYF.

This clone has more than one count but fewer than ten. The gene calls are TRBV12-3 or TRBV12-4 and TRBJ1-2; possible D gene TRBD1, 6 bases. This CDR3 has 12 amino acids. V was clipped by 3 bases and J by 8 bases, with 10 bases between them. CDR3: CASSFGGGGYTF. The CDR3, as DNA: TGTGCCAGCAGTTTCGGGGGGGGCGGCTACACCTTC.

The chain links TRBV12-1 to TRBJ2-6; TRBD1, the table's D call, lacks a check against the DNA. TRBV12-1 is a listed pseudogene. The CDR3 sequence is 22 residues long. CDR3 loop: CASSFSIRPSLHPTSGANVLTF. The CDR3 DNA reads TGTGCCAGCAGCTTTTCTATCAGGCCAAGCTTGCATCCCACCTCTGGGGCCAACGTCCTGACTTTC.

The V call is TRBV7-2, the J call TRBJ2-2; possibly TRBD2 for D (7 bases). Germline loops: CDR1 SGHTA, CDR2 FQGNSA. The CDR3 totals 15 residues. V lost 5 bases, J lost 4 bases, and 14 bases lay in between. CDR3 DNA sequence: TGTGCCAGCAGCCCCAGGGGAGGGGGCACCGGGGAGCTGTTTTTT. Translated, it gives CASSPRGGGTGELFF.

This sequence joins TRBV3-1 (or the pseudogene TRBV3-2) and TRBJ1-6; D uncertain. V lost 0 bases and J 8 bases, leaving 8 bases between the germline ends. In germline, CDR1 is LGHDT, CDR2 YNNKEL (reference sequence). The CDR3 runs to 14 residues. The CDR3 nucleotides are TGTGCCAGCAGCCAAGATCGCGTATATTCACCCCTCCACTTT. It codes for CASSQDRVYSPLHF.

This chain uses TRBV12-3 or TRBV12-4 with TRBJ1-4, with 7 bases fitting TRBD1. This CDR3 contains 13 residues. Trimming cost V 5 bases and J 8 bases; bases outside gene matches: 5. The CDR3 region has the DNA TGTGCCAGCAGTCGACAGGGATCAGAAAAACTGTTTTTT. Translating it yields CASSRQGSEKLFF.

The chain links TRBV18 to TRBJ2-2; D uncertain. There are 14 residues in the CDR3. The ends were cut back, 6 bases at V and 1 base at J, with 9 bases in the middle. Germline V gene sequence: CDR1 KGHSH, CDR2 LQKENI. The CDR3 bases are TGTGCCAGCTCTCCAGCGCTGAACACCGGGGAGCTGTTTTTT. Amino acids: CASSPALNTGELFF.

The J gene is TRBJ2-4, the V gene TRBV11-2, with TRBD1 as a possible D gene (5 bases). Germline lookup yields CDR1 SGHAT and CDR2 FQNNGV. The CDR3 contains 12 residues. The germline V and J ends were trimmed by 4 bases and 8 bases, with 9 bases remaining between them. The CDR3 DNA reads as TGTGCCAGCAGCTCTCAGGGTTACATTCAGTACTTC. It encodes CASSSQGYIQYF.

The rearrangement joins TRBV5-1 to TRBJ1-2; 8 bases align to TRBD1. V shed 2 bases and J 0 bases; nucleotides not matched to a gene: 9. Per germline, CDR1 SGHRS and CDR2 YFSETQ. The CDR3 sequence is 17 residues long. CDR3 protein: CASSLRTGMGTNYGYTF. The CDR3 DNA reads as TGCGCCAGCAGCTTACGGACAGGGATGGGGACTAACTATGGCTACACCTTC.

The chain couples TRBV24-1 to TRBJ2-1; 12 positions match TRBD2. Germline CDR1 reads KGHDR; CDR2 reads SFDVKD. The CDR3 sequence is 16 residues long. The trim removed 3 bases at V and 8 bases at J, leaving 7 bases unmatched. CDR3 residues: CATSDPSGRERDEQFF. DNA of the CDR3: TGTGCCACCAGTGATCCTAGCGGGAGGGAGAGAGATGAGCAGTTCTTC.

The genes are TRBV4-1 and TRBJ1-6, with 9 bases aligning to TRBD1. Germline V CDR1 and CDR2: MGHRA, YSYEKL. V shed 6 bases and J 13 bases; nucleotides not matched to a gene: 13. The CDR3 extends over 15 amino acids. The DNA of the CDR3 is TGCGCCAGCAGTCCTTTACCGGGGACAGGGCTTCCCCTCCACTTT. Its protein product is CASSPLPGTGLPLHF.

The CDR3 here is CASSDKRGGYTQYF. CDR3 DNA sequence: TGTGCCAGCAGTGACAAGCGGGGGGGATATACGCAGTATTTT. The chain has TRBV2 and TRBJ2-3; 10 bases map to TRBD2. V lost 3 bases to trimming and J lost 7 bases; unmatched junction nucleotides: 4. Germline V gene data show CDR1 as SNHLY and CDR2 as FYNNEI. The CDR3 is made up of 14 amino acids.

The rearrangement joins TRBV7-2 to TRBJ1-3; D is unclear. Looked up from germline, CDR1 is SGHTA and CDR2 is FQGNSA. The CDR3 totals 15 residues. Trimming cost V 1 base and J 2 bases, with 9 bases left between them. For the CDR3, the DNA is TGTGCCAGCAGCTTAGGCGGCCCCCCTGGAAACACCATATATTTT. This translates into CASSLGGPPGNTIYF.

The CDR3 DNA sequence: TGTGCCAGCAGCTACAGAGGACTAGCGGGGGCCCTCCCCGGGGAGCTGTTTTTT. It codes for CASSYRGLAGALPGELFF. The chain couples TRBV3-1 (or the pseudogene TRBV3-2) to TRBJ2-2; 13 bases agree with TRBD2. This CDR3 has 18 residues. V lost 5 bases to trimming and J lost 6 bases; unmatched junction nucleotides: 12. CDR1 and CDR2 from the germline V gene are LGHDT and YNNKEL (reference sequence).

V gene TRBV18 combines with J gene TRBJ2-7; D gene ambiguous. The V and J ends lost 1 base and 0 bases respectively, with 13 bases between them. Germline lookup yields CDR1 KGHSH and CDR2 LQKENI. This CDR3 spans 16 amino acids. The CDR3: CASSPLFTQSSYEQYF. The CDR3 region has the DNA TGTGCCAGCTCACCACTCTTCACACAGAGCTCCTACGAGCAGTACTTC.

The CDR3: CASSLVRVSSTEAFF. The CDR3 DNA reads as TGTGCCAGCAGCTTAGTCAGGGTCTCGTCCACTGAAGCTTTCTTT. The J gene is TRBJ1-1, the V gene TRBV7-8; TRBD1 is a possible D gene (5 bases). Germline V gene sequence: CDR1 SGHVS, CDR2 FQNEAQ. The CDR3 loop spans 15 amino acids. V was pared by 1 base and J by 4 bases, with 13 bases between.

V usage is TRBV19 and J usage is TRBJ1-5; no clear D gene. This CDR3 has 13 residues. Trimming stripped 4 bases from V and 7 bases from J, with 11 bases between. CDR1 LNHDA and CDR2 SQIVND come from the germline V gene (reference sequence). As DNA, the CDR3 is TGTGCCAGTAGTAGGGTAATCAGGCAGCCCCAGCATTTT. Amino acid sequence: CASSRVIRQPQHF.

This rearrangement joins TRBV20-1 to TRBJ1-3; no clear D. Germline CDR1 is DFQATT and CDR2 is SNEGSKA (reference sequence). V shed 6 bases and J shed 4 bases, with 7 bases lying between them. This CDR3 is 11 amino acids long. CDR3: CSAGDGNTIYF. In DNA form, the CDR3 reads TGCAGTGCCGGAGACGGAAACACCATATATTTT.

The V gene is TRBV7-3, the J gene TRBJ2-4, with 9 bases matching TRBD1. The CDR3 is 18 residues long. CDR1 SGHTA and CDR2 FQGTGA come from the germline V gene. V was pared by 5 bases and J by 3 bases, with 14 bases of the junction left unmatched. The CDR3 DNA sequence: TGTGCCAGCAGCGTAAGTGAACAGGGGGCGCCGGGCAAAAACATTCAGTACTTC. Translated, it gives CASSVSEQGAPGKNIQYF.

J is TRBJ1-5 and V is TRBV27; tentative D call: TRBD1 (5 bases). V lost 6 bases, J lost 5 bases, and 14 bases lay in between. The CDR3 has 14 amino acids. Germline CDR1 reads MNHEY; CDR2 reads SMNVEV (reference sequence). The DNA of the CDR3 is TGTGCCAGCAGCAAAGGGGCTCAGGATCAGCCCCAGCATTTT. It specifies CASSKGAQDQPQHF.

The chain combines TRBV3-1 (or the pseudogene TRBV3-2) with TRBJ1-4, with D uncertain. Trimming removed 4 bases from V and 4 bases from J, with 10 bases in between. The CDR3 is 14 amino acids. Germline-derived CDR1 and CDR2 are LGHDT and YNNKEL (reference sequence). CDR3 in DNA: TGTGCCAGCAGCCCTTCTAGTCGTAATGAAAAACTGTTTTTT. Encoded protein: CASSPSSRNEKLFF.

This sequence joins TRBV19 and TRBJ1-1; 8 bases are shared with TRBD1. The V segment lost 7 bases and the J segment 5 bases; nucleotides outside the gene matches: 6. In germline, CDR1 is LNHDA, CDR2 SQIVND (reference sequence). CDR3 length: 13 residues. The CDR3 nucleotides are TGTGCCAGTACTGAGTACAGGGGGACTGAAGCTTTCTTT. Protein: CASTEYRGTEAFF.

In its sample, this clone was seen a few times. V and J are TRBV12-3 or TRBV12-4 and TRBJ1-1; TRBD1 aligns across 8 bases. The CDR3 has 13 amino acids. J lost 6 bases, V lost 6 bases, and 6 bases had no gene match. CDR3 DNA: TGTGCCAGCAGCCCCGGACAGGGCGCTGAAGCTTTCTTT. This gives the protein CASSPGQGAEAFF.

This sequence joins TRBV20-1 and TRBJ1-2; D uncertain. The CDR3 has 11 amino acids. The germline V gene encodes CDR1 DFQATT and CDR2 SNEGSKA (reference sequence). V lost 5 bases to trimming and J lost 1 base, with 5 bases between them. CDR3 region: CSAPNNYGYTF. The CDR3, as DNA: TGCAGTGCTCCTAATAACTATGGCTACACCTTC.

In its sample, this clone was seen a few times. This sequence joins TRBV10-3 and TRBJ1-5; a possible D gene is TRBD1 (5 bases). This CDR3 spans 13 amino acids. The V gene's germline CDR1 is ENHRY and CDR2 SYGVKD. V was shortened by 3 bases and J by 7 bases, with 10 bases between the two germline ends. CDR3 residues: CAISDPGQQPQHF. Written as DNA, the CDR3 is TGTGCCATCAGTGACCCAGGGCAGCAGCCCCAGCATTTT.

The chain joins TRBV7-9 to TRBJ2-7; D may be TRBD2 (8 bases). This CDR3 has 14 residues. Trimming removed 2 bases from V and 6 bases from J, with 14 bases in between. CDR1 and CDR2 (germline): SEHNR, FQNEAQ (reference sequence). The CDR3 region is CASSLREGAGEQYF. CDR3 nucleotide sequence: TGTGCCAGCAGCTTACGGGAGGGGGCGGGCGAGCAGTACTTC.

The CDR3 protein is CASREGRAFTDTQYF. The CDR3 nucleotides read TGTGCCAGCAGAGAAGGGAGGGCCTTCACAGATACGCAGTATTTT. The chain employs TRBV7-2 and TRBJ2-3; 7 nucleotides agree with TRBD2. V lost 6 bases and J lost 2; bases outside the gene matches: 8. The germline CDR1 and CDR2 sequences are SGHTA and FQGNSA. The CDR3 sequence is 15 residues long.

This clone showed up just a few times. The rearrangement links TRBV11-2 to TRBJ2-7; 16 bases map to TRBD2. From germline, CDR1 is SGHAT and CDR2 FQNNGV. This CDR3 contains 17 residues. Germline trimming cut 4 bases from V and 0 bases from J; bases unmatched to any gene: 3. The CDR3 DNA is TGTGCCAGCAGCTCCGGGACTAGCGGGAGGGTCTCCTACGAGCAGTACTTC. Amino acids: CASSSGTSGRVSYEQYF. The full variable domain, its missing parts supplied by reference TRBV11-2 and TRBJ2-7, is EAGVAQSPRYKIIEKRQSVAFWCNPISGHATLYWYQQILGQGPKLLIQFQNNGVVDDSQLPKDRFSAERLKGVDSTLKIQPAKLEDSAVYLCASSSGTSGRVSYEQYFGPGTRLTVT.

The J gene is TRBJ1-2, the V gene TRBV7-2; 8 bases map to TRBD1. This CDR3 contains 15 residues. With V trimmed by 5 bases and J by 2 bases, 7 bases remained unmatched. Germline CDR1 reads SGHTA; CDR2 reads FQGNSA. CDR3 protein: CASSPARQGNYGYTF. The CDR3 nucleotides are TGTGCCAGCAGCCCCGCCCGACAGGGGAACTATGGCTACACCTTC.

This sequence joins TRBV7-3 and TRBJ2-5; TRBD2 agrees at 11 bases. After removal of 3 bases from V and 3 bases from J, the junction contained 6 bases not matched to a gene. This CDR3 is built from 16 residues. Germline loops: CDR1 SGHTA, CDR2 FQGTGA. CDR3 amino acids: CASSFLPLAGEETQYF. As DNA, the CDR3 is TGTGCCAGCAGCTTCTTACCACTAGCGGGAGAAGAGACCCAGTACTTC. The full variable domain, rest sourced from reference TRBV7-3 and TRBJ2-5, is GAGVSQTPSNKVTEKGKYVELRCDPISGHTALYWYRQSLGQGPEFLIYFQGTGAADDSGLPNDRFFAVRPEGSVSTLKIQRTERGDSAVYLCASSFLPLAGEETQYFGPGTRLLVL.